The 5 T cell receptor beta chains below were found in one sample sequenced in a study of blood T cell repertoires in COVID-19. Data came from immunoSEQ multiplex PCR; TCRdb stores just in-frame clones and leaves some out. The table includes about 62,000 clones, more than 65% detected once. Sequences were obtained from peripheral blood. The receptor set was obtained from a woman over 75 with active or convalescent COVID-19.

The V gene is TRBV19, the J gene TRBJ1-4; D is possibly TRBD1 (6 bases). The CDR3 sequence is 15 residues long. Trimming pared 7 bases from V and 6 bases from J, leaving 18 bases between. Germline V lookup: CDR1 LNHDA, CDR2 SQIVND (reference sequence). DNA of the CDR3: TGTGCCAGTAATAACTTGCGACAGGCGGATGAAAAACTGTTTTTT. It yields the protein CASNNLRQADEKLFF.

V is TRBV20-1 and J is TRBJ1-5, with D unresolved. There are 12 residues in the CDR3. CDR1 and CDR2 (germline): DFQATT, SNEGSKA (reference sequence). The V end lost 3 bases, the J end lost 9 bases, and 12 bases lay between the germline ends. CDR3 region: CSASDGSRPQHF. DNA for the CDR3: TGCAGTGCTAGTGACGGTTCGAGGCCCCAGCATTTT.

The gene calls are TRBV11-2 and TRBJ2-7; D perhaps matches TRBD1 (6 bases). V was clipped by 5 bases and J by 3 bases, with 11 bases between them. Germline loops: CDR1 SGHAT, CDR2 FQNNGV. The CDR3 loop spans 13 amino acids. The CDR3 nucleotides are TGTGCCAGCAGCCTCGGACAGCTCTACGAGCAGTACTTC. Amino acids: CASSLGQLYEQYF.

The chain joins TRBV12-3 or TRBV12-4 to TRBJ1-2; 7 bases are shared with TRBD1. After removal of 5 bases from V and 14 bases from J, the junction contained 14 bases not matched to a gene. The CDR3 spans 13 residues. Written as DNA, the CDR3 is TGTGCCAGCAGTGCGCAGGGACAGCGAAGTCGGACCTTC. Protein: CASSAQGQRSRTF.

The chain recombines TRBV5-6 with TRBJ2-2; 9 positions match TRBD1. Looked up from germline, CDR1 is SGHDT and CDR2 is YYEEEE. The CDR3 sequence is 15 residues long. V dropped 4 bases and J dropped 4; count of bases not matched to a gene: 5. The CDR3 spells CASSIQTGGTGELFF. In DNA, the CDR3 is TGTGCCAGCAGCATTCAGACAGGGGGCACCGGGGAGCTGTTTTTT.